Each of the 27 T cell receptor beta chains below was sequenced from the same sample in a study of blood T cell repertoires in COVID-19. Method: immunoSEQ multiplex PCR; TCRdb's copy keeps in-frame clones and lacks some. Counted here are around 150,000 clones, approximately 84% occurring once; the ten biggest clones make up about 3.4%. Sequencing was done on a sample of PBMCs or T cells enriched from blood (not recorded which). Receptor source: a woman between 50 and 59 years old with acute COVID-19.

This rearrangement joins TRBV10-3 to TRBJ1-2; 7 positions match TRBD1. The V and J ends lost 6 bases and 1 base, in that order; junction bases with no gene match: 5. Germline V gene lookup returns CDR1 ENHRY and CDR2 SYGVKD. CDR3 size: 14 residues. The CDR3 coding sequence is TGTGCCATCAGGGGGACAGACGTTAACTATGGCTACACCTTC. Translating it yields CAIRGTDVNYGYTF.

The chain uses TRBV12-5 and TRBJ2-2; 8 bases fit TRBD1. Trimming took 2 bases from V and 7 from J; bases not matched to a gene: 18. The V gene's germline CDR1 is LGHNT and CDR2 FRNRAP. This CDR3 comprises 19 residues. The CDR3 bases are TGTGCTAGTGGTTTGTTCACGGACCAGGGGGCATTGGGGAGCGGGGAGCTGTTTTTT. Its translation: CASGLFTDQGALGSGELFF.

This CDR3 is CASSWTSTDTQYF. The CDR3 DNA follows: TGTGCCAGCAGCTGGACTAGCACAGATACGCAGTATTTT. This rearrangement joins TRBV6-5 to TRBJ2-3; D perhaps matches TRBD2 (5 bases). The CDR3 runs to 13 residues. Trimming stripped 6 bases from V and 0 bases from J, with 7 bases between. The germline gives CDR1 MNHEY, CDR2 SVGAGI.

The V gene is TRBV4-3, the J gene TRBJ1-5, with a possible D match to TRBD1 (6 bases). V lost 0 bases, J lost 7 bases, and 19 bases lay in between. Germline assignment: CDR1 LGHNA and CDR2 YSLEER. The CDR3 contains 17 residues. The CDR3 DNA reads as TGCGCCAGCAGCCAAGATCGTGGGGGCACCTTCGGGCAGCCCCAGCATTTT. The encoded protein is CASSQDRGGTFGQPQHF.

CDR3 nucleotide sequence: TGTGCCAGCTCACCCCGCCGGGACATGAGTTCTTCACCCCTCCACTTT. It yields the protein CASSPRRDMSSSPLHF. The chain uses TRBV18 and TRBJ1-6, with D possibly TRBD1 on 6 matching bases. Germline values: CDR1 KGHSH, CDR2 LQKENI. This CDR3 region has 16 residues. Trimming cost V 3 bases and J 9 bases, with 18 bases left between them.

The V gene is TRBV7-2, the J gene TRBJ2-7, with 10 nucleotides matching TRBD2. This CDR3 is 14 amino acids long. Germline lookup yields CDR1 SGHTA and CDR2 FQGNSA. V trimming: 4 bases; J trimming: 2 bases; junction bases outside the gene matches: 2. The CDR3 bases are TGTGCCAGCAGCTCTAGCGGGGGCGCCTACGAGCAGTACTTC. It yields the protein CASSSSGGAYEQYF.

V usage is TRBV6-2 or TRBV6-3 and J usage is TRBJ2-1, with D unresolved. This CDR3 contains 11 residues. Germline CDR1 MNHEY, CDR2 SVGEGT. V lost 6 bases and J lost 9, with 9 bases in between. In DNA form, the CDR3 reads TGTGCCAGCAGCTTGTCGAGTGAGCAGTTCTTC. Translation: CASSLSSEQFF.

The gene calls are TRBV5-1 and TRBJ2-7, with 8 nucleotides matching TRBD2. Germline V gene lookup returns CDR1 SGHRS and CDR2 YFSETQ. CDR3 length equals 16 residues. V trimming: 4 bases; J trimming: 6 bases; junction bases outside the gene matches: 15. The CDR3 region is CASSPEMGSGRGEQYF. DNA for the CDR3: TGCGCCAGCAGCCCTGAAATGGGAAGCGGGAGAGGCGAGCAGTACTTC.

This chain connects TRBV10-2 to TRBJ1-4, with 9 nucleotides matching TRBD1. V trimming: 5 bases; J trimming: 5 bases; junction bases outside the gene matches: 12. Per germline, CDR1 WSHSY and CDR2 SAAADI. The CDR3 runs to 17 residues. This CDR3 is CASSRRDRALKNEKLFF. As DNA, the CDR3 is TGCGCCAGCAGTCGCCGGGACAGGGCCCTTAAAAATGAAAAACTGTTTTTT.

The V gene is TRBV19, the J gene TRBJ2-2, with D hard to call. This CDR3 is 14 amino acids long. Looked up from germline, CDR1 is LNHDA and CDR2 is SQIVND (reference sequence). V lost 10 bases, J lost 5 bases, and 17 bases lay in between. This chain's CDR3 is CATSRIDPTGELFF. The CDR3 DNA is TGTGCCACCTCGCGGATCGACCCGACCGGGGAGCTGTTTTTT.

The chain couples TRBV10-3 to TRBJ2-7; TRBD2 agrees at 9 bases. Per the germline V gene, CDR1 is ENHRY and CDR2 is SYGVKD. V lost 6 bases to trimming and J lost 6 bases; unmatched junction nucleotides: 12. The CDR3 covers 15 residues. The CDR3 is CAIRNTHSGSSEQYF. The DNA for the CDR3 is TGTGCCATCAGGAATACACATAGCGGGAGCAGCGAGCAGTACTTC.

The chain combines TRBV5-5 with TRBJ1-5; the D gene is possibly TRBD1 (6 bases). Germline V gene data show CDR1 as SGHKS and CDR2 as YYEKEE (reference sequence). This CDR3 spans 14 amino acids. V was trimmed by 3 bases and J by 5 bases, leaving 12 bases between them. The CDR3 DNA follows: TGTGCCAGCAGCTCCGGGACACCGGATCAGCCCCAGCATTTT. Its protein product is CASSSGTPDQPQHF.

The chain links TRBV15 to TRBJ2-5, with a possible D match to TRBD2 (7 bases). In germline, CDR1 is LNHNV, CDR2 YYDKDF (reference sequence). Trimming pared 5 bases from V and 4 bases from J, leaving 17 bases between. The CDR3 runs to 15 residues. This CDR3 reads CATSPMRGGGETQYF. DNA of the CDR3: TGTGCCACCAGCCCGATGAGGGGGGGCGGAGAGACCCAGTACTTC. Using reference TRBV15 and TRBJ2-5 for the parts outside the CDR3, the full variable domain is DAMVIQNPRYQVTQFGKPVTLSCSQTLNHNVMYWYQQKSSQAPKLLFHYYDKDFNNEADTPDNFQSRRPNTSFCFLDIRSPGLGDTAMYLCATSPMRGGGETQYFGPGTRLLVL.

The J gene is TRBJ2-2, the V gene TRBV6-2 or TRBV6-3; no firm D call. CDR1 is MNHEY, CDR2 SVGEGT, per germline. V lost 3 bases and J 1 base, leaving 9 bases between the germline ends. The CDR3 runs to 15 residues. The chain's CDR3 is CASSYRPRNTGELFF. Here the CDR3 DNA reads TGTGCCAGCAGTTATCGTCCTAGGAACACCGGGGAGCTGTTTTTT.

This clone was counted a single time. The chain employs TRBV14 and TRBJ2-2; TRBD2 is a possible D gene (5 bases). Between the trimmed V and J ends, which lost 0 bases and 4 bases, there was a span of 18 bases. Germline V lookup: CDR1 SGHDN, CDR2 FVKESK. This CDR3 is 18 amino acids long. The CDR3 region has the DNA TGTGCCAGCAGCCAAGAAATAGCGTCCGGGTCCGGCACCGGGGAGCTGTTTTTT. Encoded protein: CASSQEIASGSGTGELFF. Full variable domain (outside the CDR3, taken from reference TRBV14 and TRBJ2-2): EAGVTQFPSHSVIEKGQTVTLRCDPISGHDNLYWYRRVMGKEIKFLLHFVKESKQDESGMPNNRFLAERTGGTYSTLKVQPAELEDSGVYFCASSQEIASGSGTGELFFGEGSRLTVL.

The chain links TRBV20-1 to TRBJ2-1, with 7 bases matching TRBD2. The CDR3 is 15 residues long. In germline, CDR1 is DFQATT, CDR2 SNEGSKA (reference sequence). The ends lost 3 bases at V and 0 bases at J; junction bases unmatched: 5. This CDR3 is CSASVAGDSYNEQFF. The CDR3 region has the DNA TGCAGTGCTAGTGTCGCGGGGGACTCCTACAATGAGCAGTTCTTC.

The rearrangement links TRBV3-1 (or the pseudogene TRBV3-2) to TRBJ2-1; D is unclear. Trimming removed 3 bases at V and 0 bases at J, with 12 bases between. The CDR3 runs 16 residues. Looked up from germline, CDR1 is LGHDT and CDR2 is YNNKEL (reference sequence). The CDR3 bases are TGTGCCAGCAGCCAGGGCGCACCGTCCTCCTACAATGAGCAGTTCTTC. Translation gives CASSQGAPSSYNEQFF.

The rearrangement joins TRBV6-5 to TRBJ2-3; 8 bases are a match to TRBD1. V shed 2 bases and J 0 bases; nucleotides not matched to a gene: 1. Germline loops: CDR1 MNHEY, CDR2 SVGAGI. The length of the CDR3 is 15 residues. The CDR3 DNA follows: TGTGCCAGCAGTTACAGACAGGGGAGCACAGATACGCAGTATTTT. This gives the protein CASSYRQGSTDTQYF.

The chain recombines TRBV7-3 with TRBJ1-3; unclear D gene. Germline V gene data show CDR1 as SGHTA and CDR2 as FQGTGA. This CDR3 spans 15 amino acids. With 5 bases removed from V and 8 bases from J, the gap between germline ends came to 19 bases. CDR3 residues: CASSRGHGDGDTIYF. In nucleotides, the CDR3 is TGTGCCAGCAGCCGCGGGCACGGAGACGGGGACACCATATATTTT.

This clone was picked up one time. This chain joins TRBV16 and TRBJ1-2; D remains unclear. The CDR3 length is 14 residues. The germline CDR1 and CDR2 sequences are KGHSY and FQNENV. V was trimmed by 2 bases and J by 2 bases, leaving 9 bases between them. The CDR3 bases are TGTGCCAGCAGCCAACAGCTCGGGAACTATGGCTACACCTTC. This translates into CASSQQLGNYGYTF.

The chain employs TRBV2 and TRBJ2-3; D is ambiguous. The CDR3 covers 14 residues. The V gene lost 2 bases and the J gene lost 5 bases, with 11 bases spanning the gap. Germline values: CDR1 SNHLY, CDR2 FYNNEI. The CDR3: CASSESARKDTQYF. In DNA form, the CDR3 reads TGTGCCAGCAGTGAATCAGCGCGAAAAGATACGCAGTATTTT.

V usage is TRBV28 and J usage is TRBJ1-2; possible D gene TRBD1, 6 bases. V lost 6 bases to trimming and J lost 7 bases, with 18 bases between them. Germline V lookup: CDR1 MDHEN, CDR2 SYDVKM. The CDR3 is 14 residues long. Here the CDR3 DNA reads TGTGCCAGCAGAACACTGGGGGGGGCGCGTGGCTACACCTTC. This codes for CASRTLGGARGYTF.

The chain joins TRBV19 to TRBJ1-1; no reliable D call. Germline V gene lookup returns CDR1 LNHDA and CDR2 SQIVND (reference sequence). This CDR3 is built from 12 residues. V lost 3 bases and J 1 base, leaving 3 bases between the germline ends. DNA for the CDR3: TGTGCCAGTAGTATCCGGAACACTGAAGCTTTCTTT. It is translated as CASSIRNTEAFF.

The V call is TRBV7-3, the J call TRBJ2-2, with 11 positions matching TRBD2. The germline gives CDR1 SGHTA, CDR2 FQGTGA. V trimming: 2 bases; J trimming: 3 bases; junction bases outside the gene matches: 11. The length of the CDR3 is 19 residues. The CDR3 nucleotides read TGTGCCAGCAGCTTAGGGGCCTCCGGGACTAGCGGATACACCGGGGAGCTGTTTTTT. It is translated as CASSLGASGTSGYTGELFF.

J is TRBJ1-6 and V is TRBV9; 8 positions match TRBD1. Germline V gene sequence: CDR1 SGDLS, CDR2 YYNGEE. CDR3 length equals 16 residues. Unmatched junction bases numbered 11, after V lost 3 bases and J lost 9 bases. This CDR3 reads CASSARDRTASSPLHF. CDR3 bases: TGTGCCAGCAGCGCACGGGACAGGACCGCAAGTTCACCCCTCCACTTT.

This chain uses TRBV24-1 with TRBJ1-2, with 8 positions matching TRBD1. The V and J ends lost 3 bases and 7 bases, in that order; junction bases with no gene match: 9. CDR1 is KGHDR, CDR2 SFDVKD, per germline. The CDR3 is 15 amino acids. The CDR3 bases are TGTGCCACCAGTGATGGTGGACAGGGACGGAGTGGCTACACCTTC. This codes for CATSDGGQGRSGYTF.

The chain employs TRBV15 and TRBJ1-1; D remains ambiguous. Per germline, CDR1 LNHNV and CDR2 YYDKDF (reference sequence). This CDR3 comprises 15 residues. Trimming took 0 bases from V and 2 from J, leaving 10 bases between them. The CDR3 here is CATSRDVGGNTEAFF. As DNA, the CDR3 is TGTGCCACCAGCAGAGATGTAGGAGGAAACACTGAAGCTTTCTTT.